These 32 T cell receptor beta chains share one sample of origin, sequenced in a study of regulatory T cells in long-lasting Graves disease. Combining iRepertoire HTBI primers with Arm-PCR of CDR3 regions, the authors built TCR beta libraries. From the multiplex PCR reads, TCRdb called clonotypes with MiXCR, one entry per CDR3 protein. The sample has around 510,000 distinct CDR3 sequences, around 20% seen once. Time point here: persistent/refractory GD, antithyroid drugs over 5 years with positive TRAb. The TCR library used RNA extracted from PBMCs. The sample was peripheral blood mononuclear cells (PBMCs), taken when the disease was refractory, from a patient treated with antithyroid drugs. These receptors all come from a female donor with Graves disease.

This sequence joins TRBV19 and TRBJ1-5; no reliable D call. The CDR3 has 14 amino acids. The V gene lost 1 base and the J gene lost 3 bases, with 7 bases spanning the gap. Germline CDR1 reads LNHDA; CDR2 reads SQIVND (reference sequence). The CDR3 here is CASSIGQLNQPQHF. The CDR3 nucleotides are TGTGCCAGTAGTATAGGACAACTCAATCAGCCCCAGCATTTT.

With regard to this clonotype: A much larger clone sits a single nucleotide away, making a read error possible. The J gene is TRBJ2-7, the V gene TRBV12-3 or TRBV12-4; TRBD1 matches at 8 bases. After removal of 5 bases from V and 2 bases from J, the junction contained 8 bases not matched to a gene. The CDR3 loop spans 15 amino acids. CDR3 amino acids: CASSLARQGTYEQYF. CDR3 DNA sequence: TGTGCCAGCAGTCTTGCGAGACAGGGGACCTACGAGCAGTACTTC.

This clonotype has a handful of counts. This rearrangement joins TRBV19 to TRBJ2-5; possibly TRBD2 for D (6 bases). V was trimmed by 5 bases and J by 4 bases, leaving 14 bases between them. The CDR3 totals 14 residues. Per the germline V gene, CDR1 is LNHDA and CDR2 is SQIVND (reference sequence). The CDR3 DNA reads as TGTGCCAGTAGTTTACGGGGAGGCCGAGAGACCCAGTACTTC. This encodes CASSLRGGRETQYF.

The chain carries TRBV19 and TRBJ1-5; D is unresolved. The ends were cut back, 1 base at V and 2 bases at J, with 12 bases in the middle. CDR1 is LNHDA, CDR2 SQIVND, per germline (reference sequence). The CDR3 consists of 16 residues. Written as DNA, the CDR3 is TGTGCCAGTAGTATAGCGAGCTTTACGGGCAATCAGCCCCAGCATTTT. Amino acid sequence: CASSIASFTGNQPQHF.

Ten or more counts support this clonotype. The V call is TRBV2, the J call TRBJ1-2; D is uncertain. Looked up from germline, CDR1 is SNHLY and CDR2 is FYNNEI. The V end was cut by 7 bases, the J end by 5 bases, with 11 bases between. There are 12 residues in the CDR3. The CDR3 region is CASIVRGYGYTF. Written as DNA, the CDR3 is TGTGCCAGCATTGTGCGGGGATATGGCTACACCTTC. Full variable domain (rest looked up from reference TRBV2 and TRBJ1-2): EPEVTQTPSHQVTQMGQEVILRCVPISNHLYFYWYRQILGQKVEFLVSFYNNEISEKSEIFDDQFSVERPDGSNFTLKIRSTKLEDSAMYFCASIVRGYGYTFGSGTRLTVV.

The sample holds a few counts of this clonotype. This chain joins TRBV5-6 and TRBJ1-2; D remains unclear. CDR3 length: 15 residues. Germline V gene lookup returns CDR1 SGHDT and CDR2 YYEEEE. Trimming shortened V by 7 bases and J by 4 bases, and 20 bases separated the two germline ends. CDR3 sequence: CASGLRVPWGYGYTF. The CDR3 DNA reads as TGTGCCAGCGGGCTGAGGGTGCCTTGGGGCTATGGCTACACCTTC.

This clonotype has at least ten counts. The DNA for the CDR3 is TGTGCCAGCAGTTTGCAGGATAATTCACCCCTCCACTTT. Its translation: CASSLQDNSPLHF. The V and J genes are TRBV28 and TRBJ1-6; no clear D. V was pared by 3 bases and J by 5 bases, with 5 bases between. CDR1 MDHEN and CDR2 SYDVKM come from the germline V gene. CDR3 length equals 13 residues.

The chain carries TRBV28 and TRBJ2-5; D is unclear. V lost 8 bases to trimming and J lost 0 bases, with 10 bases between them. The CDR3 sequence is 13 residues long. Germline loops: CDR1 MDHEN, CDR2 SYDVKM. CDR3 protein: CASGLGYQETQYF. The CDR3 DNA reads TGTGCCAGCGGCCTAGGTTACCAAGAGACCCAGTACTTC.

The V call is TRBV5-1, the J call TRBJ1-5, with TRBD1 as a possible D gene (6 bases). Germline V gives CDR1 SGHRS, CDR2 YFSETQ. The V end was cut by 0 bases, the J end by 6 bases, with 10 bases between. The CDR3 is made up of 14 amino acids. CDR3 protein: CASSLVPGVQPQHF. The CDR3 DNA reads TGCGCCAGCAGCTTGGTACCAGGGGTTCAGCCCCAGCATTTT.

The V call is TRBV7-9, the J call TRBJ2-2; 9 nucleotides agree with TRBD1. This CDR3 comprises 16 residues. With 3 bases clipped from V and 3 bases from J, the junction kept 5 bases outside the gene matches. Germline lookup yields CDR1 SEHNR and CDR2 FQNEAQ (reference sequence). CDR3 nucleotide sequence: TGTGCCAGCAGCTTTCCGTACAGGGGGCACACCGGGGAGCTGTTTTTT. Protein sequence: CASSFPYRGHTGELFF.

At least ten counts were recorded for this clonotype. The V gene is TRBV28, the J gene TRBJ2-7; 7 bases align to TRBD1. Trimming took 4 bases from V and 2 from J; bases not matched to a gene: 11. The CDR3 runs to 16 residues. Germline CDR1 and CDR2: MDHEN and SYDVKM. Here the CDR3 reads CASSSPNDRATYEQYF. In DNA, the CDR3 is TGTGCCAGCAGTTCCCCCAACGACAGGGCGACCTACGAGCAGTACTTC.

This clonotype was seen ten or more times. V usage is TRBV3-1 and J usage is TRBJ1-2, with D possibly being TRBD1 (6 bases). CDR3 length: 15 residues. The V gene's germline CDR1 is LGHDT and CDR2 YNNKEL (reference sequence). Trimming cost V 1 base and J 4 bases, with 13 bases left between them. As DNA, the CDR3 is TGTGCCAGCAGCCAAGTTGGGGGGGCGGTCTATGGCTACACCTTC. Translating gives CASSQVGGAVYGYTF.

This clonotype has a handful of counts. The J gene is TRBJ1-1, the V gene TRBV6-5; weak D call: TRBD1 (6 bases). V lost 2 bases and J 1 base, leaving 8 bases between the germline ends. CDR1 and CDR2 (germline): MNHEY, SVGAGI. The CDR3 extends over 14 amino acids. The CDR3: CASSYTGWNTEAFF. The CDR3 DNA reads TGTGCCAGCAGTTACACAGGGTGGAACACTGAAGCTTTCTTT.

This clonotype has ten or more counts. V usage is TRBV12-3 or TRBV12-4 and J usage is TRBJ1-4; no firm D call. This CDR3 region has 12 residues. Trimming took 6 bases from V and 8 from J, leaving 10 bases between them. CDR3 sequence: CASSRTVEKLFF. The DNA for the CDR3 is TGTGCCAGCAGCCGGACGGTAGAAAAACTGTTTTTT.

This clonotype was counted a few times. The J gene is TRBJ1-2, the V gene TRBV4-1; D perhaps matches TRBD1 (6 bases). With 3 bases removed from V and 1 base from J, the gap between germline ends came to 12 bases. CDR3 length equals 15 residues. Per the germline V gene, CDR1 is MGHRA and CDR2 is YSYEKL. For the CDR3, the DNA is TGCGCCAGCAGCCAGGGGGCAGGGAGTAACTATGGCTACACCTTC. It encodes CASSQGAGSNYGYTF.

J is TRBJ1-3 and V is TRBV7-9, with 7 bases that match TRBD1. CDR3 length: 14 amino acids. The germline V gene has CDR1 SEHNR and CDR2 FQNEAQ (reference sequence). Trimming removed 4 bases from V and 4 bases from J; junction bases left unmatched: 4. The CDR3 here is CASSSTGRGNTIYF. The CDR3 DNA sequence: TGTGCCAGCAGCTCGACAGGGAGAGGAAACACCATATATTTT.

This clonotype was observed many times. The chain joins TRBV20-1 to TRBJ2-5, with 7 bases aligning to TRBD2. V was clipped by 1 base and J by 1 base; unmatched bases: 12. Per germline, CDR1 DFQATT and CDR2 SNEGSKA (reference sequence). The CDR3 loop spans 17 amino acids. For the CDR3, the DNA is TGCAGTGCTAGAGGCCGTGTGACTAGCCGGCCCCAAGAGACCCAGTACTTC. It translates to CSARGRVTSRPQETQYF.

The chain is built from TRBV3-1 and TRBJ2-7; TRBD2 might be the D (5 bases). Trimming removed 0 bases from V and 0 bases from J, with 18 bases in between. The germline gives CDR1 LGHDT, CDR2 YNNKEL (reference sequence). This CDR3 region has 18 residues. The CDR3 DNA sequence: TGTGCCAGCAGCCAAGAGAGCCCAATCACGGGAAGCTCCTACGAGCAGTACTTC. Amino acids: CASSQESPITGSSYEQYF.

The chain is built from TRBV11-2 and TRBJ2-1, with 10 bases lining up with TRBD2. Germline values: CDR1 SGHAT, CDR2 FQNNGV. Trimming took 5 bases from V and 6 from J; bases not matched to a gene: 7. The CDR3 length is 15 residues. The CDR3 DNA sequence: TGTGCCAGCAGCAGACGAGCGGGAGGGCCCAATGAGCAGTTCTTC. Its translation is CASSRRAGGPNEQFF.

The chain uses TRBV2 and TRBJ2-1; D could derive from TRBD1 or TRBD2 (5 bases each). The CDR3 consists of 13 residues. Germline loops: CDR1 SNHLY, CDR2 FYNNEI. V lost 6 bases and J lost 7, with 13 bases in between. CDR3 DNA sequence: TGTGCCAGCAGGGCCGGGACCAGAAATGAGCAGTTCTTC. Protein sequence: CASRAGTRNEQFF.

This chain uses TRBV6-1 with TRBJ2-1; a weak D match, TRBD1 (5 bases). The V end was cut by 10 bases, the J end by 0 bases, with 10 bases between. The CDR3 has 13 amino acids. CDR1 and CDR2 from the germline V gene are MNHNS and SASEGT. The DNA of the CDR3 is TGTGCCACGACAGTTAGCTCCTACAATGAGCAGTTCTTC. Amino acids: CATTVSSYNEQFF.

This clonotype was recorded at least ten times. The V call is TRBV6-5, the J call TRBJ2-2, with 8 bases matching TRBD1. V trimming: 0 bases; J trimming: 7 bases; junction bases outside the gene matches: 4. Germline V lookup: CDR1 MNHEY, CDR2 SVGAGI. This CDR3 has 15 amino acids. The CDR3, as DNA: TGTGCCAGCAGTTACTCGACAGGGGCGAACGGGGAGCTGTTTTTT. Its protein is CASSYSTGANGELFF.

This clonotype was observed a handful of times. The V call is TRBV20-1, the J call TRBJ2-7; 11 positions agree with TRBD2. V lost 0 bases to trimming and J lost 6 bases; unmatched junction nucleotides: 10. The CDR3 runs to 16 residues. Looked up from germline, CDR1 is DFQATT and CDR2 is SNEGSKA (reference sequence). The CDR3 nucleotides read TGCAGTGCTAGAGACCTCGGACTAGCGGGTCCCCTCGAGCAGTACTTC. This gives the protein CSARDLGLAGPLEQYF.

J is TRBJ1-2 and V is TRBV27, with no clear D. The CDR3 contains 15 residues. CDR1 is MNHEY and CDR2 is SMNVEV in the germline V gene (reference sequence). V shed 3 bases and J shed 4 bases, with 15 bases lying between them. The CDR3 DNA reads TGTGCCAGCAGTTTGACAATTAAGGCAGCCTATGGCTACACCTTC. Translation: CASSLTIKAAYGYTF.

This clonotype was seen only a few times. The rearrangement uses TRBV28 and TRBJ2-2; D unclear. V lost 2 bases to trimming and J lost 0 bases, with 10 bases between them. CDR1 is MDHEN and CDR2 is SYDVKM in the germline V gene. The CDR3 is 16 amino acids. The CDR3 loop reads CASSLIGTANTGELFF. The CDR3 DNA follows: TGTGCCAGCAGTTTAATCGGTACAGCGAACACCGGGGAGCTGTTTTTT.

This clonotype has ten or more counts. The chain joins TRBV6-1 to TRBJ2-7; 15 bases align to TRBD2. Germline V CDR1 and CDR2: MNHNS, SASEGT. CDR3 length equals 15 residues. Losses at the gene ends were 5 bases for V and 2 bases for J; bases not matched to a gene: 1. The CDR3 spells CASSRTSGRAYEQYF. The CDR3 coding sequence is TGTGCCAGCAGTCGGACTAGCGGGAGGGCCTACGAGCAGTACTTC.

This clonotype was counted at least ten times. The V call is TRBV2, the J call TRBJ1-5, with D tentatively TRBD1 (6 bases). V shed 2 bases and J shed 6 bases, with 14 bases lying between them. Germline V gene sequence: CDR1 SNHLY, CDR2 FYNNEI. This CDR3 has 15 amino acids. CDR3: CASSENRPGAQPQHF. The DNA for the CDR3 is TGTGCCAGCAGTGAAAATAGGCCAGGGGCTCAGCCCCAGCATTTT.

The rearrangement links TRBV28 to TRBJ1-4, with D perhaps TRBD1 (5 bases). This CDR3 has 12 amino acids. V gave up 6 bases and J gave up 7 bases, with 9 bases separating them. Germline CDR1 is MDHEN and CDR2 is SYDVKM. The CDR3 sequence is CASSPGVEKLFF. The CDR3 coding sequence is TGTGCCAGCAGCCCGGGGGTTGAAAAACTGTTTTTT.

This chain joins TRBV7-2 and TRBJ2-7; 7 positions match TRBD1. Germline V CDR1 and CDR2: SGHTA, FQGNSA. Unmatched junction bases numbered 6, after V lost 2 bases and J lost 5 bases. This CDR3 contains 14 residues. The CDR3, as DNA: TGTGCCAGCAGCTTAACGACAGGGATCAACGAGCAGTACTTC. Translation gives CASSLTTGINEQYF.

The rearrangement links TRBV12-3 or TRBV12-4 to TRBJ1-2; D is ambiguous. The germline V and J ends were trimmed by 3 bases and 4 bases, with 9 bases remaining between them. The CDR3 is 13 residues long. The CDR3 DNA reads as TGTGCCAGCAGTTTCGACTTAGGCTATGGCTACACCTTC. Translated: CASSFDLGYGYTF.

Only a few counts were recorded for this clonotype. This rearrangement joins TRBV7-2 to TRBJ2-2; maybe TRBD1 (6 bases). CDR1 SGHTA and CDR2 FQGNSA come from the germline V gene. Trimming took 5 bases from V and 3 from J, leaving 10 bases between them. CDR3 length: 14 amino acids. CDR3 DNA sequence: TGTGCCAGCAGCCCACAGGGTTACACCGGGGAGCTGTTTTTT. Translating gives CASSPQGYTGELFF.

This clonotype has a count of ten or more. The chain recombines TRBV7-9 with TRBJ2-2, with a tentative D call TRBD1 (6 bases). V was clipped by 5 bases and J by 0 bases, with 13 bases between them. The CDR3 extends over 16 amino acids. Germline V CDR1 and CDR2: SEHNR, FQNEAQ (reference sequence). In DNA, the CDR3 is TGTGCCAGCAGCACTACAGGGAGCGCGAACACCGGGGAGCTGTTTTTT. Translating it yields CASSTTGSANTGELFF.